A selection of T cell receptor beta chains follows, all from one sample in a study of T cells after yellow fever vaccination. TCRdb reanalysed the 5' RACE reads using MiXCR and keeps one entry per CDR3 protein. This sample has some 300,000 distinct CDR3 sequences; less than 9.5% occur once, and the top ten carry approximately 18%. The source was PBMCs, collected about 49 days after the first yellow fever vaccination. The source is a man aged 18 to 35 who received the YFV17D yellow fever vaccine. Both conserved end residues are part of each CDR3. A D gene is named only where the DNA matches it firmly. A row's size may be missing; if present it is once, few, many or a size class.

TRBV5-1	TRBJ2-3	.	few	CASSSNAGPKSPDTQYF	TGCGCCAGCAGCTCGAACGCCGGGCCTAAAAGCCCAGATACGCAGTATTTT
TRBV19	TRBJ1-1	TRBD1	few	CASRKQGAGTEAFF	TGTGCCAGTAGAAAACAGGGGGCTGGCACTGAAGCTTTCTTT
TRBV24-1	TRBJ2-5	.	.	CATSDATGNNPETQYF	TGTGCCACCAGTGATGCTACCGGGAACAACCCGGAGACCCAGTACTTC
TRBV5-1	TRBJ1-6	.	few	CASSADRNSPLHF	TGCGCCAGCAGCGCTGACAGGAATTCACCCCTCCACTTT
TRBV5-4	TRBJ2-5	.	few	CASRLGAPGQETQYF	TGTGCCAGCAGACTCGGGGCGCCGGGCCAAGAGACCCAGTACTTC
TRBV29-1	TRBJ1-2	TRBD1	.	CSVEDSRDRRTGYTF	TGCAGCGTTGAGGACTCTAGGGACAGGAGGACTGGCTACACCTTC
TRBV10-3	TRBJ2-7	TRBD2	few	CAISESASGVSSYEQYF	TGTGCCATCAGTGAGTCGGCTAGCGGGGTCAGCTCCTACGAGCAGTACTTC
TRBV11-2	TRBJ2-3	TRBD2	few	CASSSWASGGAADTQYF	TGTGCCAGCAGCTCGTGGGCTAGCGGGGGGGCCGCGGATACGCAGTATTTT
TRBV20-1	TRBJ1-1	.	.	CSAREGSHTEAFF	TGCAGTGCTAGAGAGGGCAGCCACACTGAAGCTTTCTTT
TRBV5-1	TRBJ2-1	TRBD2	.	CASSELAGAYNEQFF	TGCGCCAGCAGCGAACTAGCGGGGGCGTACAATGAGCAGTTCTTC
TRBV7-2	TRBJ2-5	.	few	CASRQRATRNQETQYF	TGTGCCAGCAGACAACGGGCTACGAGGAACCAAGAGACCCAGTACTTC
TRBV20-1	TRBJ2-1	.	.	CSAPFPRPGEEFF	TGCAGTGCTCCGTTCCCCCGCCCGGGAGAGGAGTTCTTC
TRBV5-4	TRBJ1-2	.	.	CASSLAQGNRGYTF	TGTGCCAGCAGCTTGGCACAGGGTAATCGCGGCTACACCTTC
TRBV7-9	TRBJ1-4	.	few	CASGGGEEKLFF	TGTGCCAGCGGCGGGGGGGAAGAAAAACTGTTTTTT
TRBV4-1	TRBJ2-6	.	few	CASSEGVSGANVLTF	TGCGCCAGCAGCGAAGGGGTTTCAGGGGCCAACGTCCTGACTTTC
TRBV20-1	TRBJ1-5	.	many	CSASSGVSNQPQHF	TGCAGTGCTAGTTCTGGTGTTAGCAATCAGCCCCAGCATTTT
TRBV18	TRBJ2-5	.	few	CASSRSQGVGQETQYF	TGTGCCAGCTCACGCTCACAGGGCGTCGGGCAGGAGACCCAGTACTTC
TRBV7-2	TRBJ2-3	TRBD2	.	CASSRYPAGGLVDTQYF	TGTGCCAGCAGCCGTTACCCAGCGGGGGGACTGGTAGATACGCAGTATTTT
TRBV6-1	TRBJ2-2	.	.	CASSTPMAANTGELFF	TGTGCCAGCAGCACTCCGATGGCAGCGAACACCGGGGAGCTGTTTTTT
TRBV14	TRBJ1-1	.	.	CASSHPTEKVTEAFF	TGTGCCAGCAGCCACCCGACAGAAAAGGTAACTGAAGCTTTCTTT
TRBV12-3/TRBV12-4	TRBJ1-2	.	.	CASSLEGEREYGYTF	TGTGCCAGCAGTTTAGAGGGGGAAAGAGAGTACGGCTACACCTTC
TRBV23-1	TRBJ1-5	.	few	CASSREQFQPQHF	TGCGCCAGCAGTCGAGAGCAGTTCCAGCCCCAGCATTTT
TRBV3-1	TRBJ2-5	.	few	CASNPARGGETQYF	TGTGCCAGCAACCCGGCCAGGGGGGGCGAGACCCAGTACTTC
TRBV11-1	TRBJ2-1	.	few	CASSLMGANYEQFF	TGTGCCAGCAGCTTAATGGGGGCCAATTATGAGCAGTTCTTC
TRBV5-4	TRBJ2-3	TRBD2	few	CASSLGGGSRASRADTQYF	TGTGCCAGCAGCTTGGGCGGGGGTTCAAGGGCCTCGCGGGCAGATACGCAGTATTTT
TRBV5-1	TRBJ2-7	.	many	CASSPGHTRAYEQYF	TGCGCCAGCAGCCCCGGACACACTCGAGCCTACGAGCAGTACTTC
TRBV4-2	TRBJ2-7	TRBD2	few	CASSPLAGKMIYEQYF	TGTGCCAGCAGCCCGCTAGCGGGGAAAATGATATACGAGCAGTACTTC
TRBV6-2/TRBV6-3	TRBJ2-1	TRBD2	.	CASRTGTSRYEQFF	TGTGCCAGCAGAACAGGGACTAGTAGATATGAGCAGTTCTTC
TRBV29-1	TRBJ2-1	.	few	CSVIPRGINEQFF	TGCAGCGTAATCCCGAGGGGAATCAATGAGCAGTTCTTC
TRBV7-2	TRBJ2-1	.	few	CASSVDHEQFF	TGTGCCAGCAGCGTAGATCATGAGCAGTTCTTC
TRBV29-1	TRBJ1-2	.	.	CSVGQDYGYTF	TGCAGCGTTGGACAGGACTATGGCTACACCTTC
TRBV7-9	TRBJ2-2	.	.	CASSLEPGRTGEPFF	TGTGCCAGCAGCTTAGAGCCGGGGCGGACCGGGGAGCCGTTTTTT
TRBV4-2	TRBJ2-6	.	.	CASSPRLFPSGANVLTF	TGTGCCAGCAGCCCGCGACTGTTCCCCTCTGGGGCCAACGTCCTGACTTTC
TRBV5-1	TRBJ1-2	TRBD1	many	CASSPGQALYGYTF	TGCGCCAGCAGCCCAGGACAGGCCCTTTATGGCTACACCTTC
TRBV7-2	TRBJ1-1	TRBD1	.	CASSPWTGVKNTEAFF	TGTGCCAGCAGCCCCTGGACAGGGGTTAAGAACACTGAAGCTTTCTTT
TRBV7-2	TRBJ2-3	TRBD2	many	CASSSTSGTDTQYF	TGTGCCAGCAGCTCGACTAGCGGCACAGATACGCAGTATTTT
TRBV24-1	TRBJ2-3	.	many	CATSDSRSGVITDTQYF	TGTGCCACCAGTGATTCCCGGTCGGGGGTTATCACAGATACGCAGTATTTT
TRBV7-9	TRBJ2-1	.	few	CASSPTGMPFF	TGTGCCAGCAGCCCTACAGGGATGCCGTTCTTC
TRBV10-2	TRBJ2-1	TRBD1	few	CASADRDDDEQFF	TGCGCCAGCGCCGACAGGGACGATGATGAGCAGTTCTTC
TRBV10-3	TRBJ2-1	.	many	CAISGSDEQFF	TGTGCCATCAGCGGCTCGGATGAGCAGTTCTTC
TRBV6-4	TRBJ2-1	.	many	CASSLTGTNNEQFF	TGTGCCAGCAGTCTTACCGGGACCAACAATGAGCAGTTCTTC
TRBV18	TRBJ1-1	.	few	CASSQSEYTEAFF	TGTGCCAGCTCACAGAGTGAATACACTGAAGCTTTCTTT
TRBV6-2/TRBV6-3	TRBJ2-6	TRBD1	few	CASSSGTGTGANVLTF	TGTGCCAGCAGTTCCGGGACAGGGACCGGGGCCAACGTCCTGACTTTC
TRBV20-1	TRBJ1-2	TRBD1	many	CSARQGASRYGYTF	TGCAGTGCTAGACAGGGGGCGAGTCGGTATGGCTACACCTTC
TRBV5-4	TRBJ1-3	.	.	CASSPGTTGNTIYF	TGTGCCAGCAGCCCAGGGACGACTGGAAACACCATATATTTT
TRBV7-2	TRBJ1-5	TRBD1	few	CASSLHFGTGVNQPQHF	TGTGCCAGCAGCCTGCACTTCGGGACAGGAGTGAATCAGCCCCAGCATTTT
TRBV30	TRBJ2-4	.	few	CAWSVTGFPAKNIQYF	TGTGCCTGGAGTGTAACCGGCTTTCCAGCCAAAAACATTCAGTACTTC
TRBV28	TRBJ2-3	.	.	CASSNRPQSTSTDTQYF	TGTGCCAGCAGTAATAGACCACAGTCGACTTCAACAGATACGCAGTATTTT
TRBV5-1	TRBJ2-1	.	many	CASSLVGDRPYNEQFF	TGCGCCAGCAGCTTGGTAGGCGACAGGCCCTACAATGAGCAGTTCTTC
TRBV6-5	TRBJ2-1	.	few	CASSSANYNEQFF	TGTGCCAGCAGTTCGGCGAATTACAATGAGCAGTTCTTC
TRBV4-1	TRBJ2-2	.	.	CASSQDQGTGELFF	TGCGCCAGCAGCCAAGACCAGGGAACCGGGGAGCTGTTTTTT
TRBV7-6	TRBJ1-3	.	few	CASSLPSPPGNTIYF	TGTGCCAGCAGCTTACCAAGTCCCCCTGGAAACACCATATATTTT
TRBV11-2	TRBJ1-2	.	many	CASSLDRGIYGYTF	TGTGCCAGCAGCTTAGACAGGGGCATATATGGCTACACCTTC